This T cell receptor (beta chain) was sequenced in a study of shared clonotypes between healthy human individuals. Profiled with immunoSEQ multiplex PCR; TCRdb holds only in-frame clones, not every one. The sample lists 2 million to 3 million clones, 90% to 95% seen once, with more than 0.35% in the top ten. A remark on this clone: The same CDR3 arises from other DNA sequences in this sample as well.

The CDR3 totals 14 residues. The germline V gene encodes CDR1 MDHEN and CDR2 SYDVKM. The V end lost 2 bases, the J end lost 0 bases, and 8 bases lay between the germline ends. The source of this sequence is a man younger than 35 in good health. Some clones in this sample may be carry-over from other donors' samples. The chain carries TRBV28 and TRBJ2-7, with D maybe TRBD2 (5 bases). Sequencing input: naive CD4+ T cells from PBMCs. Subset in this sample: CD45RA+ positively selected. The CDR3 bases are TGTGCCAGCAGTTTAGTTGGGAGCTCCTACGAGCAGTACTTC. Protein: CASSLVGSSYEQYF.